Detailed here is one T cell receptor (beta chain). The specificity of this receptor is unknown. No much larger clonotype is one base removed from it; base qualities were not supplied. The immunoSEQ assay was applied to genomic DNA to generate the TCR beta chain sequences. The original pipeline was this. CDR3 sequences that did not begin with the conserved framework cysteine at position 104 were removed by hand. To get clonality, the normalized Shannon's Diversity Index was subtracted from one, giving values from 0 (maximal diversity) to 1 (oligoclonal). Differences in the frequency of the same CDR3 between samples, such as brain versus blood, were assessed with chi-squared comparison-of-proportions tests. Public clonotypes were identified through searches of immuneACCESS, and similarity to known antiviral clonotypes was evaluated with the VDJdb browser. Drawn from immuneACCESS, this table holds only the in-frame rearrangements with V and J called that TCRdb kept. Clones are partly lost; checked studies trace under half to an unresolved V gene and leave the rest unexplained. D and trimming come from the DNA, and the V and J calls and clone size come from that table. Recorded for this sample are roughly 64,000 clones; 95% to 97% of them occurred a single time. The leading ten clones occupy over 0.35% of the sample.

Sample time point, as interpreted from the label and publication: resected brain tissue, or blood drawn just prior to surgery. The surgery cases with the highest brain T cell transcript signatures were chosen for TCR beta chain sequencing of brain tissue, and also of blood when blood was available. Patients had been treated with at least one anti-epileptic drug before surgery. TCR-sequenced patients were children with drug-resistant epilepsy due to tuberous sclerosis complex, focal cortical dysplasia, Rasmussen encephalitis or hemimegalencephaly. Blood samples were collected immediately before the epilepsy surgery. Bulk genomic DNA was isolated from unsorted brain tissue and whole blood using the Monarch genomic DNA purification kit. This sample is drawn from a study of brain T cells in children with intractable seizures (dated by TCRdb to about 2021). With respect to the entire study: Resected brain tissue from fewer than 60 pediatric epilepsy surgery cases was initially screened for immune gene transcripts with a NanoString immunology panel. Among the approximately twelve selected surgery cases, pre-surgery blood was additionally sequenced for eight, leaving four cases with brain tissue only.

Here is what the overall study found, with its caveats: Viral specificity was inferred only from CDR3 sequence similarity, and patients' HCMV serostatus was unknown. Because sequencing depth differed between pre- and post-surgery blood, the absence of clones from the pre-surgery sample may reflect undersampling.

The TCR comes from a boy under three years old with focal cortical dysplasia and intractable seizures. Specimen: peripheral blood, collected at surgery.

The CDR3 protein sequence reads: CASSTTGGMNTEAFF. The bases are TGTGCCAGCAGTACCACAGGGGGAATGAACACTGAAGCTTTCTTT. The sequence joins TRBV7-2 to TRBJ1-1; the junction holds 8 bases that match TRBD1. V is cut back by 6 bases and J by 0 bases, with 6 bases in the junction unmatched. CDR1 and CDR2 were assigned from the germline V gene as SGHTA and FQGNSA. The CDR3 holds 15 amino acids from the cysteine to the phenylalanine. Only the CDR3 DNA is retained, 45 bases long and in frame from the first base.